This is a list of T cell receptor beta chains from one sample in a study of Graves' ophthalmopathy and Graves' hyperthyroidism. TCRdb reanalysed the multiplex PCR reads using MiXCR and keeps one entry per CDR3 protein. The table shows a few hundred thousand distinct CDR3 sequences, with approximately 17% occurring only once. Sequenced sample: peripheral blood. Every receptor here comes from an adult woman with stable Graves' hyperthyroidism. CDR3s leave out the opening cysteine and the closing phenylalanine or tryptophan. Size is stated for part of the rows, as once, few or many counts, or as a class when the clone is expanded.

.,TRBV30,TRBJ1-3,AWSIEGNTIY
many,TRBV30,TRBJ2-7,AWSAFSAREQY
many,TRBV9,TRBJ2-5,ASSVTPKSGTSGQETQY
many,TRBV20-1,TRBJ2-7,SANIDKSYEQY
.,TRBV30,TRBJ1-4,AWSEGQGRLF
many,TRBV4-1,TRBJ1-1,ASSESRALNTEAF
many,TRBV28,TRBJ1-5,ASSYVGVYNQPQH
.,TRBV28,TRBJ2-4,ASSRAGGAKNIQY
many,TRBV24-1,TRBJ2-2,ATSDPRERLEGTGELF
.,TRBV6-1,TRBJ1-2,ASSNLGPGINGYT
.,TRBV24-1,TRBJ2-7,AASDSGSSYEQY
once,TRBV12-3/TRBV12-4,TRBJ2-5,ASSEAAPTGETQY
many,TRBV6-2/TRBV6-3,TRBJ1-1,ASSYTPRQGPMNAEAF
many,TRBV28,TRBJ1-1,ASSIPAVGMNTEAF
many,TRBV9,TRBJ1-2,ASSVGQGDGYT
many,TRBV19,TRBJ1-3,ASSPRGLSGNTIY
many,TRBV12-5,TRBJ2-5,ASGLVYTAPRDRKETQY
.,TRBV12-3/TRBV12-4,TRBJ1-1,ASSLSTKAF
many,TRBV24-1,TRBJ2-2,ATSDWMTGDTGELF
.,TRBV14,TRBJ2-7,ASSQIGTGFYEQY
many,TRBV6-1,TRBJ1-1,ASSEGDAEAF
.,TRBV27,TRBJ1-1,ASSHSRGTVNTEAF
many,TRBV10-3,TRBJ1-1,AIRDRVGDTEAF
few,TRBV30,TRBJ2-7,AWSAGNPRGEQY
many,TRBV2,TRBJ2-7,ASSEPGLQY
few,TRBV29-1,TRBJ1-2,SVDLTGVRGGYT
many,TRBV15,TRBJ2-7,ATSRERGGGYEQY
many,TRBV6-5,TRBJ2-7,ASSYSEQWTYEQY
many,TRBV30,TRBJ1-5,AWSRALEANSNQPQH
.,TRBV6-2/TRBV6-3,TRBJ2-7,ASIQPSDRGRHEQY
many,TRBV12-3/TRBV12-4,TRBJ2-7,ASSKLGPYEQY
many,TRBV6-1,TRBJ1-6,ASRNQQGFYNSPLH
many,TRBV28,TRBJ2-7,ASRTIGTGYEQY
many,TRBV6-2/TRBV6-3,TRBJ2-7,ASDSTYEQY
many,TRBV29-1,TRBJ2-5,SVGPGQGTPSNKETQY
many,TRBV19,TRBJ2-7,ASSINYRGPSRLYEQY
many,TRBV12-3/TRBV12-4,TRBJ1-2,ASSLGDMYYGYT
many,TRBV6-5,TRBJ1-2,ASIGTAYGYT
many,TRBV27,TRBJ2-7,ASSSTGWVEEQY
many,TRBV27,TRBJ2-5,ASSLLYQETQY